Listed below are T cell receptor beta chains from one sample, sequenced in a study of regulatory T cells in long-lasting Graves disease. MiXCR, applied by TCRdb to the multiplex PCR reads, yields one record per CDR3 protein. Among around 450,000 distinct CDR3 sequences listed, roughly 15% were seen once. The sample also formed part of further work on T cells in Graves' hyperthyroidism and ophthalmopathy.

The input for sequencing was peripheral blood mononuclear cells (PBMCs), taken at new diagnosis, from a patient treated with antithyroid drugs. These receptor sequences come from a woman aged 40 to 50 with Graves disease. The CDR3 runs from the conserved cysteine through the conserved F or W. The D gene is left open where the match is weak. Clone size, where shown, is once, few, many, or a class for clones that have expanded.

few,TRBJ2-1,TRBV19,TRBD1,CASSTGTGPYNEQFF,TGTGCCAGTAGTACCGGGACAGGGCCCTACAATGAGCAGTTCTTC
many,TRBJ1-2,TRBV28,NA,CASSHRQENYGYTF,TGTGCCAGCAGTCATCGACAGGAAAACTATGGCTACACCTTC
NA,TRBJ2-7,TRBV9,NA,CASSVDDSSYEQYF,TGTGCCAGCAGCGTAGATGACAGTTCCTACGAGCAGTACTTC
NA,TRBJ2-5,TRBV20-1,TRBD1,CSASGDRDVETQYF,TGCAGTGCTAGTGGTGACAGGGACGTGGAGACCCAGTACTTC
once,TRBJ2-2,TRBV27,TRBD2,CASSLWPPGLAGVGNTGELFF,TGTGCCAGCAGTTTATGGCCCCCCGGACTAGCGGGAGTCGGGAACACCGGGGAGCTGTTTTTT
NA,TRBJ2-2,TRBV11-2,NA,CASSFTNTGELFF,TGTGCCAGCAGCTTTACTAACACCGGGGAGCTGTTTTTT
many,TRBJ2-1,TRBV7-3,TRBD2,CASSLGNSGYNEQFF,TGTGCCAGCAGCTTAGGTAATAGCGGGTACAATGAGCAGTTCTTC
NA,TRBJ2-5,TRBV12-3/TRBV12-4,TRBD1,CASSYGQGAQARRETQYF,TGTGCCAGCAGTTACGGACAGGGGGCGCAGGCACGCAGAGAGACCCAGTACTTC
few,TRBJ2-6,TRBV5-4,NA,CAIPSSGANVLTF,TGTGCCATCCCCAGCTCTGGGGCCAACGTCCTGACTTTC
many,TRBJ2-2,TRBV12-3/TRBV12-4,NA,CASSFRRERDTGELFF,TGTGCCAGCAGTTTTAGACGGGAGAGAGACACCGGGGAGCTGTTTTTT
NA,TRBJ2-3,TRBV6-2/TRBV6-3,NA,CASSESYYGGLGDTQYF,TGTGCCAGCAGTGAGTCGTATTATGGGGGGCTGGGAGATACGCAGTATTTT
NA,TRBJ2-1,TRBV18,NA,CASSPQAVPANEQFF,TGTGCCAGCTCACCACAGGCAGTTCCGGCGAATGAGCAGTTCTTC
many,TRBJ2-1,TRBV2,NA,CASSTSGRVNEQFF,TGTGCCAGCAGTACTAGTGGGCGGGTGAATGAGCAGTTCTTC
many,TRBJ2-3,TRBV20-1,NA,CSANLQGPTTDTQYF,TGCAGTGCTAACCTACAGGGTCCGACCACAGATACGCAGTATTTT
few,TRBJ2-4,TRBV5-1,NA,CARKGVRQRNIQYF,TGCGCCCGAAAGGGGGTGAGACAGAGAAACATTCAGTACTTC
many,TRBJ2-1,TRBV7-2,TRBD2,CASSLAGLAVFEQFF,TGTGCCAGCAGCTTAGCTGGTCTAGCGGTTTTTGAGCAGTTCTTC
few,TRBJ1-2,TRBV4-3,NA,CASSQDLAGPNYGYTF,TGCGCCAGCAGCCAAGATCTGGCAGGTCCTAACTATGGCTACACCTTC
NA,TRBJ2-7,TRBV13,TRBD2,CASSPPSGRMYEQYF,TGTGCCAGCAGCCCTCCTAGCGGGAGGATGTACGAGCAGTACTTC
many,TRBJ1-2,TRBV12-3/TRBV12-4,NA,CASSFGPNYGYTF,TGTGCCAGCAGCTTCGGGCCGAACTATGGCTACACCTTC
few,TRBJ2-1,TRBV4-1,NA,CASSHRAGTGDEQFF,TGCGCCAGCAGCCACAGAGCGGGTACCGGCGATGAGCAGTTCTTC
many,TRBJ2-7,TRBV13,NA,CASSLRGREREQYF,TGTGCCAGCAGCCTCCGGGGCCGCGAACGAGAGCAGTACTTC
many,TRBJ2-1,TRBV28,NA,CASSLEWGAGTGEQFF,TGTGCCAGCAGTTTAGAGTGGGGGGCAGGTACGGGGGAGCAGTTCTTC
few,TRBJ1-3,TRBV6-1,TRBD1,CASSGQGTGNTIYF,TGTGCCAGCAGTGGACAGGGAACTGGAAACACCATATATTTT
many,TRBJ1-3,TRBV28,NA,CASSLWGYFGNTIYF,TGTGCCAGCAGTTTATGGGGGTATTTTGGAAACACCATATATTTT
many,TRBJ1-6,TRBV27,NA,CASSLSGYGEYSPLHF,TGTGCCAGCAGTTTATCGGGTTACGGAGAATATTCACCCCTCCACTTT
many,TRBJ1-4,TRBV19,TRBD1,CASSIRAGQGNEKLFF,TGTGCCAGTAGTATTAGAGCGGGACAGGGAAACGAAAAACTGTTTTTT
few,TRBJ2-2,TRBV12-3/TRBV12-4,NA,CASSLFWGNTGELFF,TGTGCCAGCAGTTTATTTTGGGGAAACACCGGGGAGCTGTTTTTT
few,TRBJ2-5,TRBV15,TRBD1,CATSRDDWDRGRRETQYF,TGTGCCACCAGCAGAGATGACTGGGACAGGGGGCGTAGAGAGACCCAGTACTTC
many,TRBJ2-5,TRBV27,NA,CASSFIARETQYF,TGTGCCAGCAGTTTCATAGCCCGAGAGACCCAGTACTTC
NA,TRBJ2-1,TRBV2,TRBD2,CARRRGTSGNNEQFF,TGTGCCAGACGAAGGGGGACTAGCGGGAATAATGAGCAGTTCTTC
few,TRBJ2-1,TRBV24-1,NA,CATSRDSSYNEQFF,TGTGCCACCTCCCGGGACTCCTCCTACAATGAGCAGTTCTTC
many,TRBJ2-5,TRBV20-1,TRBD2,CSARLAGDGETQYF,TGCAGTGCTAGACTAGCGGGAGATGGGGAGACCCAGTACTTC
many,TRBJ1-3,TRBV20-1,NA,CSARSAGGVNTIYF,TGCAGTGCTAGATCGGCCGGGGGCGTAAACACCATATATTTT
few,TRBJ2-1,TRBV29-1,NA,CSVEVYQMAVLLFF,TGCAGCGTTGAAGTTTACCAGATGGCAGTACTTTTGTTCTTC
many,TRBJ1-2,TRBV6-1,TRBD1,CASRARQGDGYTF,TGTGCCAGCAGAGCCAGACAGGGTGACGGCTACACCTTC
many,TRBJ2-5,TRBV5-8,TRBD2,CASSLRSGTSEHYQETQYF,TGTGCCAGCAGCTTGAGGTCCGGGACTAGCGAACACTACCAAGAGACCCAGTACTTC
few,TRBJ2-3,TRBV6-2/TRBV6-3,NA,CASSRDSGEEDTQYF,TGTGCCAGCAGCCGGGACTCAGGGGAGGAGGATACGCAGTATTTT
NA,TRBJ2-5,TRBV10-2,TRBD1,CASSEGTEETQYF,TGCGCCAGCAGTGAGGGGACAGAAGAGACCCAGTACTTC
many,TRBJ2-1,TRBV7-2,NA,CASSLGTTLEQFF,TGTGCCAGCAGCTTAGGGACCACCCTCGAGCAGTTCTTC
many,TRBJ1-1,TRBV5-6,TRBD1,CASSGETGVAFF,TGTGCCAGCAGCGGTGAGACAGGGGTAGCTTTCTTT
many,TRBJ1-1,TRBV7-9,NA,CASSLAGGGDTEAFF,TGTGCCAGCAGCTTAGCGGGTGGGGGCGACACTGAAGCTTTCTTT
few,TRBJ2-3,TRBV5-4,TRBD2,CASSSLTQLAQTQYF,TGTGCCAGCAGCTCCCTAACCCAACTAGCGCAAACGCAGTATTTT
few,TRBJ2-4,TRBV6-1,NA,CASSRTDTLAKNIQYF,TGTGCCAGCAGTCGGACAGACACTCTAGCCAAAAACATTCAGTACTTC
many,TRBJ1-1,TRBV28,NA,CASSPWGRERAAFF,TGTGCCAGCAGCCCCTGGGGGCGTGAAAGGGCAGCTTTCTTT
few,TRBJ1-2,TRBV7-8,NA,CASSPVGGAGYGYTF,TGTGCCAGCAGCCCTGTGGGGGGGGCTGGATATGGCTACACCTTC
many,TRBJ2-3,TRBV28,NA,CASTTHWGTDTQYF,TGTGCCAGCACTACTCATTGGGGCACAGATACGCAGTATTTT